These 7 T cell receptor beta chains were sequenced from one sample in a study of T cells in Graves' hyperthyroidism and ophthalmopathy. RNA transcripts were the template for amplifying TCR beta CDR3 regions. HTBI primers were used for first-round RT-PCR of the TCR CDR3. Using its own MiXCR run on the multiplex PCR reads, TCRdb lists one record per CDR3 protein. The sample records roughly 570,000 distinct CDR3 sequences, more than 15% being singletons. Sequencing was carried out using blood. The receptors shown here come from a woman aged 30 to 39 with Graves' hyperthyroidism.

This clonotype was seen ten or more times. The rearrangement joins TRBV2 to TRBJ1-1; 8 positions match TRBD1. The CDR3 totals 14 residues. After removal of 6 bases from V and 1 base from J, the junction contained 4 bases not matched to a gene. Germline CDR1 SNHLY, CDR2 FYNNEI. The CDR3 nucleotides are TGTGCCAGCAGGGACGGGACAGGGAACACTGAAGCTTTCTTT. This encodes CASRDGTGNTEAFF.

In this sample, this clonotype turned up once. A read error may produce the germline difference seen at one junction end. CDR3 sequence reads: CANSSGTNTGELFF. As DNA, the CDR3 is TGTGCCAACAGTTCGGGAACGAACACCGGGGAGCTGTTTTTT. The chain employs TRBV12-3 or TRBV12-4 and TRBJ2-2, with D perhaps matching TRBD2 (5 bases). The CDR3 is 14 residues long.

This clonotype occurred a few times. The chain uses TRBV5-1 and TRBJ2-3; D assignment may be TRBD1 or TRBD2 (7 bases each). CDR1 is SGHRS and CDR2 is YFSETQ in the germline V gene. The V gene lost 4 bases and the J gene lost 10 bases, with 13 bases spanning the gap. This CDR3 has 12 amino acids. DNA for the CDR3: TGCGCCAGCAGCATACCAGGGGGGGCGCAGTATTTT. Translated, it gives CASSIPGGAQYF.

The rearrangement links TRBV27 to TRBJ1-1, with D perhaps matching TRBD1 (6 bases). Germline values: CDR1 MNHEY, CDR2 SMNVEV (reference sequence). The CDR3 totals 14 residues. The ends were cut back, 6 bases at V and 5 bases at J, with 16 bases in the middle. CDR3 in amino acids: CASRPPSGTTEAFF. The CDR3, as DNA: TGTGCCAGCAGACCCCCCTCCGGGACAACTGAAGCTTTCTTT.

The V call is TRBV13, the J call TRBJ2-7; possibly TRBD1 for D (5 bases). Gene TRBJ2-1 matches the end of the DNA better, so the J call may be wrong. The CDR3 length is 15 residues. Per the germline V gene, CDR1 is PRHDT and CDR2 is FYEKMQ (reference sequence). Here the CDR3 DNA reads TGTGCCAGCGGCACCCGCGCCAGGGCATATTACGAGCAGTTCTTC. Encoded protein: CASGTRARAYYEQFF.

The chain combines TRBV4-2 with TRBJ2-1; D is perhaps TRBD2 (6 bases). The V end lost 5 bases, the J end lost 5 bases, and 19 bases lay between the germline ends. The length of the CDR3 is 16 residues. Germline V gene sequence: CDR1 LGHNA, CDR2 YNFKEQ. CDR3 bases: TGTGCCAGCAGCTCTCATCGGGCGGGAAGGGACAATGAGCAGTTCTTC. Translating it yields CASSSHRAGRDNEQFF.

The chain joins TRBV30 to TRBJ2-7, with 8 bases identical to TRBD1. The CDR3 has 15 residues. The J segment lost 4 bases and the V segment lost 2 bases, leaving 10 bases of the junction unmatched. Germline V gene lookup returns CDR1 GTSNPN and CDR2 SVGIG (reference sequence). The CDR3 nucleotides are TGTGCCTGGAGTTTTGGCAGGGGGCCACTTTACGAGCAGTACTTC. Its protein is CAWSFGRGPLYEQYF.